These 14 T cell receptor beta chains share one sample of origin, sequenced in a study of cytomegalovirus exposure and HLA in healthy donors. The PCR used 60 Vbeta and 13 Jbeta primers. Here immunoSEQ multiplex PCR was the method, and the copy in TCRdb shows in-frame clones only, minus some. The sample records some 150,000 clones, around three quarters being singletons. Sample: PBMCs. The receptors originated from a woman in her forties or fifties in good health and CMV-seronegative.

The chain recombines TRBV5-1 with TRBJ1-5; D is possibly TRBD1 (5 bases). CDR3 length: 15 residues. CDR1 and CDR2 from the germline V gene are SGHRS and YFSETQ. The ends were cut back, 0 bases at V and 1 base at J, with 8 bases in the middle. The CDR3 DNA reads TGCGCCAGCAGCTTGGCAGGGTTAAGCAATCAGCCCCAGCATTTT. Its protein product is CASSLAGLSNQPQHF.

The rearrangement uses TRBV7-2 and TRBJ2-7; 10 bases line up with TRBD2. V dropped 1 base and J dropped 5; count of bases not matched to a gene: 8. Per germline, CDR1 SGHTA and CDR2 FQGNSA. This CDR3 contains 16 residues. The CDR3 coding sequence is TGTGCCAGCAGCTTAGTGGGGGGGACTAGCGCCCACGAGCAGTACTTC. It yields the protein CASSLVGGTSAHEQYF.

The chain uses TRBV5-6 and TRBJ1-4, with TRBD1 identical over 8 bases. J lost 7 bases, V lost 4 bases, and 6 bases had no gene match. Germline V gives CDR1 SGHDT, CDR2 YYEEEE. The CDR3 length is 14 residues. CDR3 sequence reads: CASSSRTGSEKLFF. In DNA form, the CDR3 reads TGTGCCAGCAGCAGCCGGACAGGGAGTGAAAAACTGTTTTTT.

The chain uses TRBV15 and TRBJ2-7, with 9 bases aligning to TRBD1. Germline assignment: CDR1 LNHNV and CDR2 YYDKDF (reference sequence). The J segment lost 7 bases and the V segment lost 2 bases, leaving 9 bases of the junction unmatched. The length of the CDR3 is 15 residues. CDR3 sequence reads: CATSRSRTGAGEQYF. In DNA, the CDR3 is TGTGCCACCAGCAGAAGCAGGACAGGGGCGGGAGAGCAGTACTTC.

This clone occurred a few times. The genes are TRBV5-1 and TRBJ1-4, with 7 bases that match TRBD1. CDR3 size: 14 residues. Germline loops: CDR1 SGHRS, CDR2 YFSETQ. The trim removed 4 bases at V and 4 bases at J, leaving 4 bases unmatched. Written as DNA, the CDR3 is TGCGCCAGCAGCCAAGGACAGGATAATGAAAAACTGTTTTTT. It is translated as CASSQGQDNEKLFF. Supplemented by reference TRBV5-1 and TRBJ1-4, the full variable domain reads KAGVTQTPRYLIKTRGQQVTLSCSPISGHRSVSWYQQTPGQGLQFLFEYFSETQRNKGNFPGRFSGRQFSNSRSEMNVSTLELGDSALYLCASSQGQDNEKLFFGSGTQLSVL.

The chain couples TRBV6-5 to TRBJ1-2; TRBD1 matches 8 bases. The length of the CDR3 is 13 residues. Germline V lookup: CDR1 MNHEY, CDR2 SVGAGI. V shed 6 bases and J 5 bases; nucleotides not matched to a gene: 5. CDR3 DNA sequence: TGTGCCAGCAGGCCCACAGGGGGTTATGGCTACACCTTC. Amino acids: CASRPTGGYGYTF.

The genes are TRBV4-1 and TRBJ1-2, with 11 bases that match TRBD1. Trimming removed 1 base from V and 0 bases from J; junction bases left unmatched: 4. Germline loops: CDR1 MGHRA, CDR2 YSYEKL. There are 17 residues in the CDR3. The CDR3 nucleotides are TGCGCCAGCAGCCAAGGGACAGGGGGCGCCCCTAACTATGGCTACACCTTC. This translates into CASSQGTGGAPNYGYTF.

This chain joins TRBV19 and TRBJ2-1; 12 nucleotides line up with TRBD2. Germline assignment: CDR1 LNHDA and CDR2 SQIVND (reference sequence). CDR3 length: 15 residues. The V and J ends lost 4 bases and 7 bases, in that order; junction bases with no gene match: 5. CDR3 sequence: CASSRLAGGVNEQFF. As DNA, the CDR3 is TGTGCCAGTAGTAGGCTAGCGGGGGGGGTGAATGAGCAGTTCTTC. Using reference TRBV19 and TRBJ2-1 for the parts outside the CDR3, the full variable domain is DGGITQSPKYLFRKEGQNVTLSCEQNLNHDAMYWYRQDPGQGLRLIYYSQIVNDFQKGDIAEGYSVSREKKESFPLTVTSAQKNPTAFYLCASSRLAGGVNEQFFGPGTRLTVL.

J is TRBJ2-1 and V is TRBV9; a possible D gene is TRBD1 (6 bases). Germline V gene lookup returns CDR1 SGDLS and CDR2 YYNGEE. The length of the CDR3 is 14 residues. Trimming removed 0 bases from V and 7 bases from J, with 11 bases in between. The CDR3 coding sequence is TGTGCCAGCAGCGTAGGAACAGGGTCAAATGAGCAGTTCTTC. It translates to CASSVGTGSNEQFF.

Comments on this clone: Sequence at one end of the junction differs from germline and may be a read error. V gene TRBV7-9 combines with J gene TRBJ1-3, with 7 bases aligning to TRBD1. Per the germline V gene, CDR1 is SEHNR and CDR2 is FQNEAQ (reference sequence). The CDR3 has 14 residues. The CDR3 protein is CSSSFGQVGNTIYF. The CDR3 DNA sequence: TGTTCCAGCAGCTTCGGACAGGTTGGAAACACCATATATTTT.

The rearrangement uses TRBV28 and TRBJ2-1; perhaps TRBD2 as D (6 bases). Germline CDR1 MDHEN, CDR2 SYDVKM. This CDR3 comprises 16 residues. Between the trimmed V and J ends, which lost 5 bases and 4 bases, there was a span of 18 bases. The CDR3 sequence: CASSRDSLGAYNEQFF. The CDR3 coding sequence is TGTGCCAGCAGTAGGGACTCACTTGGCGCATACAATGAGCAGTTCTTC.

This chain uses TRBV14 with TRBJ2-3; TRBD2 is a possible D gene (7 bases). V dropped 3 bases and J dropped 2 bases, with 18 bases sitting between them. The CDR3 sequence is 17 residues long. CDR1 and CDR2 (germline): SGHDN, FVKESK. CDR3 DNA: TGTGCCAGCAGCCAGGGACTATCTTGGACAGTCACAGATACGCAGTATTTT. It yields the protein CASSQGLSWTVTDTQYF.

The chain carries TRBV7-2 and TRBJ1-2; 10 nucleotides align to TRBD1. Germline trimming cut 7 bases from V and 4 bases from J; bases unmatched to any gene: 6. CDR1 SGHTA and CDR2 FQGNSA come from the germline V gene. This CDR3 comprises 14 residues. The CDR3 nucleotides are TGTGCCAGCATCCCGGGACAGGGGATCTATGGCTACACCTTC. This gives the protein CASIPGQGIYGYTF.

In its sample, this clone was seen a few times. The chain carries TRBV28 and TRBJ1-1, with no clear D. Trimming left V 5 bases short and J 1 base short, with 11 bases between. This CDR3 is built from 14 residues. Germline CDR1 MDHEN, CDR2 SYDVKM. CDR3 in DNA: TGTGCCAGCAGTCTGTCCACAGCGAACACTGAAGCTTTCTTT. Translating gives CASSLSTANTEAFF.